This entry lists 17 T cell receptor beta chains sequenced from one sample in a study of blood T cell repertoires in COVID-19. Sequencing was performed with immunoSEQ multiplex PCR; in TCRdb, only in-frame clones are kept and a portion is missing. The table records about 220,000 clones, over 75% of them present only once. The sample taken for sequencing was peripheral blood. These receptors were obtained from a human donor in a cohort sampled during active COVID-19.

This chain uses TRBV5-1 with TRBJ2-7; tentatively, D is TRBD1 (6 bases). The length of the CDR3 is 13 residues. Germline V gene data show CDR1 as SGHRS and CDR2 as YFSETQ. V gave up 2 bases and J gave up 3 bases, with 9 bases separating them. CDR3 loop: CASSFGQLYEQYF. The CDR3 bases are TGCGCCAGCAGCTTTGGACAGCTCTACGAGCAGTACTTC.

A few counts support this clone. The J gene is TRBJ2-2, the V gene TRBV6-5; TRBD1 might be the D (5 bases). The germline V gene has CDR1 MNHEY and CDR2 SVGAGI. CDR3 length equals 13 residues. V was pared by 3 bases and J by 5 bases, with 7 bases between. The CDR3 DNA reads TGTGCCAGCAGTTATAAGGGGACCGGGGAGCTGTTTTTT. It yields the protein CASSYKGTGELFF.

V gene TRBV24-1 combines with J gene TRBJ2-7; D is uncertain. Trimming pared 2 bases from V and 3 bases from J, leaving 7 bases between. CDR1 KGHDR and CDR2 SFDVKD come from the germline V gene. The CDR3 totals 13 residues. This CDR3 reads CATSDWANYEQYF. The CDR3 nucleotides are TGTGCCACCAGTGATTGGGCGAACTACGAGCAGTACTTC.

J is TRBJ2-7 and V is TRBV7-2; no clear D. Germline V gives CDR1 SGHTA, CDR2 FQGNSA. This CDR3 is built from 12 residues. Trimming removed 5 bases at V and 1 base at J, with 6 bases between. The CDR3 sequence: CASSPTSYEQYF. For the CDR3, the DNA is TGTGCCAGCAGCCCGACATCCTACGAGCAGTACTTC.

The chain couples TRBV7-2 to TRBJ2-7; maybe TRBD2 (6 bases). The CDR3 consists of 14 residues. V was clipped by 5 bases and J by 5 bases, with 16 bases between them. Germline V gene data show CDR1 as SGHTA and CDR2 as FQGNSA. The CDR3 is CASSLVEGSDEQYF. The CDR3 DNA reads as TGTGCCAGCAGCCTAGTGGAGGGAAGTGACGAGCAGTACTTC.

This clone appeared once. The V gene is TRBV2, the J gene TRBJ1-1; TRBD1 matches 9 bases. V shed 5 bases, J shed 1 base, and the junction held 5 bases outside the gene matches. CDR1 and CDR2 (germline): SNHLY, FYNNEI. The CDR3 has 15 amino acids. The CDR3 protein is CASSLTTGGNTEAFF. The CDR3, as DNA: TGTGCCAGCAGTTTGACGACAGGGGGGAACACTGAAGCTTTCTTT.

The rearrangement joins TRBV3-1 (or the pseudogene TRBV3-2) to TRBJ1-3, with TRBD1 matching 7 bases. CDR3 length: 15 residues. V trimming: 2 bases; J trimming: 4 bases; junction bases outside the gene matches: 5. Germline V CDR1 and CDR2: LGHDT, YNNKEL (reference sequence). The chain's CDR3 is CASSQLTGPGNTIYF. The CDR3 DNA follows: TGTGCCAGCAGCCAACTGACAGGGCCAGGAAACACCATATATTTT.

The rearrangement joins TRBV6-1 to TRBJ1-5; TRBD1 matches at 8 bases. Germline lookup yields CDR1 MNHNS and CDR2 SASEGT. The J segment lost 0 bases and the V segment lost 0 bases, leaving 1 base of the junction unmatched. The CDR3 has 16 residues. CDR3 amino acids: CASSEATGVSNQPQHF. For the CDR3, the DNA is TGTGCCAGCAGTGAAGCGACAGGGGTTAGCAATCAGCCCCAGCATTTT.

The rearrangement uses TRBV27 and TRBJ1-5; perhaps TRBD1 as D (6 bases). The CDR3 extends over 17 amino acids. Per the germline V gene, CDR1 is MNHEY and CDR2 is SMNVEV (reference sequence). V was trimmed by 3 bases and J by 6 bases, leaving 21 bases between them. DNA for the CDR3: TGTGCCAGCAGTTTGGGTTCAGGGGCGCGAACTGCTCAGCCCCAGCATTTT. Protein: CASSLGSGARTAQPQHF.

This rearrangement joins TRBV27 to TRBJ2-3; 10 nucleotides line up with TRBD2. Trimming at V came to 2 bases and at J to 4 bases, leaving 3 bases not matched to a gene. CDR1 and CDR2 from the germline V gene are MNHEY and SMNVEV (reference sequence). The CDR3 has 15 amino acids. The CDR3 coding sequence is TGTGCCAGCAGTTTACTAGCGGGGGTCCCAGATACGCAGTATTTT. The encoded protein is CASSLLAGVPDTQYF.

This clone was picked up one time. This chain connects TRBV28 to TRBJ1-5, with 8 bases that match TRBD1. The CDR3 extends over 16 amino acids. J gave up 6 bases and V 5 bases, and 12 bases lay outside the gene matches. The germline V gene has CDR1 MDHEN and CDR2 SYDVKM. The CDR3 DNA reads TGTGCCAGCAGTCCGACTCGGACAGGGCTGGGTCAGCCCCAGCATTTT. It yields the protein CASSPTRTGLGQPQHF.

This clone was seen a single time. The DNA for the CDR3 is TGCGCCAGCAGCTTTCGGACAGGGGCCTTAAACACCGGGGAGCTGTTTTTT. Translating gives CASSFRTGALNTGELFF. V usage is TRBV5-1 and J usage is TRBJ2-2; 9 nucleotides agree with TRBD1. V lost 2 bases and J lost 2; bases outside the gene matches: 7. This CDR3 is 17 amino acids long. The germline V gene encodes CDR1 SGHRS and CDR2 YFSETQ.

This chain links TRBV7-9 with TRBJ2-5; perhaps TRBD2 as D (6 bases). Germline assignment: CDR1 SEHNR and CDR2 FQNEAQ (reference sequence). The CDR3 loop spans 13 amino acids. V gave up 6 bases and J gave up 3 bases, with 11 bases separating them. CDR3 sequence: CASSPRGKETQYF. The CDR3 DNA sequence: TGTGCCAGCAGTCCCCGCGGGAAAGAGACCCAGTACTTC.

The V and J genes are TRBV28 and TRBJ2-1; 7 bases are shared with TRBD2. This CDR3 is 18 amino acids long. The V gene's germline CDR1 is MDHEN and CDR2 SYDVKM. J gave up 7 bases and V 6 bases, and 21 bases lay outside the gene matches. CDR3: CASSSGGGLHGGMNEQFF. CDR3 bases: TGTGCCAGCAGCTCGGGGGGAGGGTTACACGGCGGGATGAATGAGCAGTTCTTC.

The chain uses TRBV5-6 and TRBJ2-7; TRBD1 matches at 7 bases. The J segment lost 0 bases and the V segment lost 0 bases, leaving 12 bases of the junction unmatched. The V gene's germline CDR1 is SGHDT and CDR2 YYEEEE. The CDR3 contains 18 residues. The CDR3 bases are TGTGCCAGCAGCTTGGTTCGGAGACAGGGCCACTTCTCCTACGAGCAGTACTTC. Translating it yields CASSLVRRQGHFSYEQYF.

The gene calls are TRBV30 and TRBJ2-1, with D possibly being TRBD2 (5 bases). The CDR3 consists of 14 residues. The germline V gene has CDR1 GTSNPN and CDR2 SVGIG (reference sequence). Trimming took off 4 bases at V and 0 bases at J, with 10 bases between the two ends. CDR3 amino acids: CAWTSGSSYNEQFF. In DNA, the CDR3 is TGTGCCTGGACATCGGGGAGCTCCTACAATGAGCAGTTCTTC.

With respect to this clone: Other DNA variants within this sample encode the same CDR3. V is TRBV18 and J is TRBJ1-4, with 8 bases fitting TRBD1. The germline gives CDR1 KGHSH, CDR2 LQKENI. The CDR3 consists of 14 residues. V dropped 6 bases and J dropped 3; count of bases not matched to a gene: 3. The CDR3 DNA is TGTGCCAGCTCGCCGACAGGGGCTAATGAAAAACTGTTTTTT. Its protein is CASSPTGANEKLFF.